This passage covers 17 T cell receptor beta chains from one sample sequenced in a study of T cells in women clearing cervical HPV infection. The assay was immunoSEQ multiplex PCR, and TCRdb's table has in-frame clones only and misses some. This sample's table reports 25,000 to 30,000 clones. The source material was blood buffy coat. The receptors here all came from a woman between 18 and 69 years old with a cervical HPV16 infection that either progressed to CIN3+ or cleared (not recorded which).

Notes on this clone: The DNA ends 3 residues before the CDR3 does, and the rest of the CDR3 is filled in from the germline J gene. The gene calls are TRBV9 and TRBJ2-3; 9 bases are shared with TRBD2. The germline V gene encodes CDR1 SGDLS and CDR2 YYNGEE. The CDR3 contains 15 residues. The trim removed 4 bases at V and 2 bases at J, leaving 5 bases unmatched. The CDR3 region is CASSPAGGFTDTQYF. The covered CDR3 bases are TGTGCCAGCAGCCCAGCGGGGGGTTTCACAGATACG. The full variable domain, its missing parts supplied by reference TRBV9 and TRBJ2-3, is DSGVTQTPKHLITATGQRVTLRCSPRSGDLSVYWYQQSLDQGLQFLIQYYNGEERAKGNILERFSAQQFPDLHSELNLSSLELGDSALYFCASSPAGGFTDTQYFGPGTRLTVL.

Comment on this clone: The read ends 3 residues before the CDR3 terminus; that terminus is restored from the germline J gene. The chain employs TRBV29-1 and TRBJ1-1; D not resolved. V was cut by 6 bases and J by 6 bases, with 20 bases left in between. Per germline, CDR1 SQVTM and CDR2 ANQGSEA. The CDR3 sequence is 14 residues long. The sequenced part of the CDR3 DNA is TGCAGCGTCCAAGATCGAACAAGGTTCCCTGAA. Translated: CSVQDRTRFPE. The whole CDR3 is CSVQDRTRFPEAFF. The whole variable domain, filled in from reference TRBV29-1 and TRBJ1-1, reads SAVISQKPSRDICQRGTSLTIQCQVDSQVTMMFWYRQQPGQSLTLIATANQGSEATYESGFVIDKFPISRPNLTFSTLTVSNMSPEDSSIYLCSVQDRTRFPEAFFGQGTRLTVV.

With regard to this clone: The read is 3 residues too short to cover the CDR3 end, so that end is filled in from the germline J gene. The V call is TRBV2, the J call TRBJ1-6; D possibly corresponds to TRBD1 (5 bases). This CDR3 has 13 amino acids. The germline V and J ends were trimmed by 3 bases and 7 bases, with 7 bases remaining between them. From germline, CDR1 is SNHLY and CDR2 FYNNEI. The CDR3 DNA, read in part, is TGTGCCAGCAGTGAGAGGGGAAATTCACCC. It translates to CASSERGNSP. The entire CDR3 sequence reads CASSERGNSPLHF. The full variable domain, in which reference TRBV2 and TRBJ1-6 provide the parts outside the CDR3, is EPEVTQTPSHQVTQMGQEVILRCVPISNHLYFYWYRQILGQKVEFLVSFYNNEISEKSEIFDDQFSVERPDGSNFTLKIRSTKLEDSAMYFCASSERGNSPLHFGNGTRLTVT.

Regarding this clone: The read comes to an end 3 residues before the CDR3 does, leaving the germline J gene to fill in the end. V gene TRBV19 combines with J gene TRBJ2-7; D unclear. Trimming shortened V by 2 bases and J by 0 bases, and 5 bases separated the two germline ends. The CDR3 runs 13 residues. In germline, CDR1 is LNHDA, CDR2 SQIVND (reference sequence). CDR3 bases read: TGTGCCAGTAGTATACAGAACTCCTACGAG. Translated: CASSIQNSYE. The complete CDR3 reads CASSIQNSYEQYF.

Of note for this clone: The read terminates 3 residues before the CDR3 end, so the remaining end is supplied by the germline J gene. V usage is TRBV20-1 and J usage is TRBJ2-3, with 10 bases aligning to TRBD2. Germline CDR1 is DFQATT and CDR2 is SNEGSKA (reference sequence). This CDR3 region has 17 residues. The V segment lost 3 bases and the J segment 6 bases; nucleotides outside the gene matches: 15. This CDR3 is CSASPVGAGGRGDTQYF. The DNA read from the CDR3 is TGCAGTGCTAGCCCAGTTGGAGCGGGGGGGCGAGGGGATACG.

With respect to this clone: One end of the junction is discordant with germline, which a read error may explain. The missing CDR3 end, 3 residues past where the read stops, is filled in from the germline J gene. This chain links TRBV7-7 with TRBJ2-2; D might be TRBD2 (6 bases). This CDR3 has 15 residues. Germline CDR1 reads SSHAT; CDR2 reads FNYEAQ (reference sequence). The CDR3 sequence: CASSPSGGIREKLFF. CDR3 DNA (partial): TGTGCTAGCAGCCCCTCTGGGGGGATTCGTGAAAAG.

As to this clone: Read data end 3 residues before the CDR3 end; the end is taken from the germline J gene. The rearrangement uses TRBV20-1 and TRBJ2-3, with 9 bases matching TRBD2. From germline, CDR1 is DFQATT and CDR2 SNEGSKA (reference sequence). V lost 6 bases, J lost 1 base, and 5 bases stayed unmatched. CDR3 length: 14 residues. The CDR3: CSAPRTSGTDTQYF. Incomplete CDR3 DNA: TGCAGTGCCCCCCGGACTAGCGGCACAGATACG.

On this clone: The missing CDR3 end, 3 residues past where the read stops, is filled in from the germline J gene. The V call is TRBV2, the J call TRBJ2-7, with D possibly TRBD2 on 5 matching bases. V was pared by 3 bases and J by 0 bases, with 12 bases between. The CDR3 consists of 15 residues. Per germline, CDR1 SNHLY and CDR2 FYNNEI. Incomplete CDR3 DNA: TGTGCCAGCAGTGACCCAGCGGCTAGCTCCTACGAG. This sequence encodes CASSDPAASSYE. The complete CDR3 protein is CASSDPAASSYEQYF.

As concerns this clone: The CDR3 extends 3 residues past the end of the read, so its final part is completed from the germline J gene. This sequence joins TRBV9 and TRBJ2-7, with a possible D match to TRBD1 (6 bases). The CDR3 contains 14 residues. In germline, CDR1 is SGDLS, CDR2 YYNGEE. Trimming removed 2 bases at V and 0 bases at J, with 9 bases between. The CDR3 reads CASSVRDISYEQYF. Incomplete CDR3 DNA: TGTGCCAGCAGCGTCCGGGACATCTCCTACGAG.

About this clone: The read falls 3 residues short of the CDR3 end, and the missing part is taken from the germline J gene. The gene calls are TRBV2 and TRBJ1-2; possibly TRBD1 for D (6 bases). The CDR3 loop spans 13 amino acids. Trimming pared 7 bases from V and 5 bases from J, leaving 14 bases between. Germline V gene lookup returns CDR1 SNHLY and CDR2 FYNNEI. The CDR3 protein is CASNNLQGYGYTF. Incomplete CDR3 DNA: TGTGCCAGCAATAACCTACAGGGTTATGGC.

To note about this clone: The CDR3 is cut off 3 residues early in the read; its end comes from the germline J gene. This chain joins TRBV11-3 and TRBJ2-7; maybe TRBD2 (6 bases). Trimming took off 3 bases at V and 1 base at J, with 7 bases between the two ends. This CDR3 is 13 amino acids long. Germline loops: CDR1 SGHNT, CDR2 YENEEA. The covered CDR3 bases are TGTGCCAGCAGCTTGGGGGGATCCTACGAG. As protein: CASSLGGSYE. The complete CDR3 reads CASSLGGSYEQYF.

For this clone: The CDR3 goes on 3 residues after the read ends, and that part is filled in from the germline J gene. The same CDR3 also results from other DNA sequences found in this sample. V usage is TRBV11-3 and J usage is TRBJ1-2; TRBD1 might be the D (5 bases). Germline CDR1 and CDR2: SGHNT and YENEEA. This CDR3 is built from 14 residues. Trimming removed 2 bases from V and 6 bases from J, with 13 bases in between. This CDR3 reads CASSLTDSYHGYTF. The covered CDR3 bases are TGTGCCAGCAGCTTAACAGACAGTTATCATGGC.

As for this clone: Read data end 3 residues before the CDR3 end; the end is taken from the germline J gene. The chain uses TRBV7-2 and TRBJ2-3; D uncertain. The germline V gene encodes CDR1 SGHTA and CDR2 FQGNSA. The V gene lost 0 bases and the J gene lost 3 bases, with 10 bases spanning the gap. The CDR3 covers 15 residues. The sequenced part of the CDR3 DNA is TGTGCCAGCAGCTTAGCCCCCGGGTCTACAGATACG. Translation gives CASSLAPGSTDT. The CDR3 as a whole reads CASSLAPGSTDTQYF.

As concerns this clone: The CDR3 is cut off 3 residues early in the read; its end comes from the germline J gene. The chain has TRBV5-1 and TRBJ2-1; TRBD2 matches at 7 bases. J gave up 4 bases and V 4 bases, and 8 bases lay outside the gene matches. Looked up from germline, CDR1 is SGHRS and CDR2 is YFSETQ. CDR3 size: 15 residues. CDR3 DNA, as far as it was read: TGCGCCAGCAGCCCAAGGCCGGGGGGATACAATGAG. The encoded protein is CASSPRPGGYNE. The CDR3 reads in full as CASSPRPGGYNEQFF. The whole variable domain, remainder taken from reference TRBV5-1 and TRBJ2-1, is KAGVTQTPRYLIKTRGQQVTLSCSPISGHRSVSWYQQTPGQGLQFLFEYFSETQRNKGNFPGRFSGRQFSNSRSEMNVSTLELGDSALYLCASSPRPGGYNEQFFGPGTRLTVL.

As for this clone: From the germline J gene comes the end of the CDR3, since the read stops 3 residues before it. The chain joins TRBV19 to TRBJ2-1; TRBD2 aligns across 9 bases. Germline V lookup: CDR1 LNHDA, CDR2 SQIVND (reference sequence). This CDR3 comprises 12 residues. V was pared by 6 bases and J by 8 bases, with 2 bases of the junction left unmatched. The CDR3 DNA, read in part, is TGTGCCAGTAGAGCGGGGGGAGATGAG. It yields the protein CASRAGGDE. The full CDR3 reads CASRAGGDEQFF. The entire variable domain, with the rest obtained from reference TRBV19 and TRBJ2-1, is as follows: DGGITQSPKYLFRKEGQNVTLSCEQNLNHDAMYWYRQDPGQGLRLIYYSQIVNDFQKGDIAEGYSVSREKKESFPLTVTSAQKNPTAFYLCASRAGGDEQFFGPGTRLTVL.

The CDR3 here is CASSLARNQPQYF. The DNA read from the CDR3 is TGTGCCAGCAGCTTAGCGCGGAATCAGCCG. V is TRBV7-9 and J is TRBJ2-3; no clear D. The read ends 3 residues before the CDR3 terminus; that terminus is restored from the germline J gene. Germline V CDR1 and CDR2: SEHNR, FQNEAQ (reference sequence). The CDR3 has 13 amino acids.

In regard to this clone: The sequence runs out 3 residues before the end of the CDR3; the remainder is reconstructed from the germline J gene. The chain has TRBV30 and TRBJ2-2; 9 bases are shared with TRBD1. Germline CDR1 and CDR2: GTSNPN and SVGIG (reference sequence). This CDR3 has 16 residues. Incomplete CDR3 DNA: TGTGCCTGGAGTCAGGGAGGGACAGGGTATAATTCACCG. This encodes CAWSQGGTGYNSP. The entire CDR3 reads CAWSQGGTGYNSPLFF.